Included here is one T cell receptor beta chain sequence, with context. Trimming stripped 1 base from V and 4 bases from J, with 7 bases between. The length of the CDR3 is 13 residues. The source of the sample is a study of blood T cell repertoires in COVID-19. The cohort comprised adults aged 18 to 89 years residing in about two dozen US areas. Method: immunoSEQ multiplex PCR; TCRdb's copy keeps in-frame clones and lacks some. The sample carries under 250,000 clones, roughly 80% recorded once. The sequencing input was PBMCs or T cells enriched from blood (not recorded which). The chain employs TRBV12-3 or TRBV12-4 and TRBJ1-2; D perhaps matches TRBD1 (5 bases). This receptor was obtained from a woman aged 40 to 50 with acute COVID-19. CDR3 region: CASSLGQGYGYTF. DNA for the CDR3: TGTGCCAGCAGTTTAGGGCAGGGCTATGGCTACACCTTC.